The 18 T cell receptor beta chains given below trace back to one sample, sequenced in a study of cytomegalovirus exposure and HLA in healthy donors. In the PCR, 60 Vbeta and 13 Jbeta primers were used. Clones were read by immunoSEQ multiplex PCR, and TCRdb kept only the in-frame ones, dropping some. The data show roughly 170,000 clones, roughly 84% seen once. Sequencing used PBMCs. Every receptor here comes from a girl aged 2 to 10 in good health and CMV-seropositive.

The chain recombines TRBV30 with TRBJ1-2, with TRBD1 as a possible D gene (6 bases). The CDR3 runs to 13 residues. From germline, CDR1 is GTSNPN and CDR2 SVGIG (reference sequence). Trimming removed 0 bases at V and 4 bases at J, with 9 bases between. CDR3 residues: CAWSVQGPYGYTF. In DNA form, the CDR3 reads TGTGCCTGGAGTGTGCAGGGGCCCTATGGCTACACCTTC.

The V call is TRBV6-1, the J call TRBJ1-1; D is uncertain. Trimming left V 1 base short and J 11 bases short, with 14 bases between. The germline CDR1 and CDR2 sequences are MNHNS and SASEGT. The CDR3 runs to 13 residues. The CDR3 spells CASSEVPERQAFF. In DNA, the CDR3 is TGTGCCAGCAGTGAAGTTCCAGAGAGGCAGGCTTTCTTT.

This clone appeared a few times. The gene calls are TRBV6-1 and TRBJ1-5; 7 bases fit TRBD1. There are 15 residues in the CDR3. The V and J ends lost 6 bases and 5 bases, in that order; junction bases with no gene match: 10. CDR1 and CDR2 from the germline V gene are MNHNS and SASEGT. CDR3 sequence: CASRTGAGLDQPQHF. In DNA, the CDR3 is TGTGCCAGCAGAACAGGGGCTGGGTTAGATCAGCCCCAGCATTTT.

The sample holds a few counts of this clone. This sequence joins TRBV10-3 and TRBJ1-2, with 9 bases aligning to TRBD1. The CDR3 totals 13 residues. Germline V gives CDR1 ENHRY, CDR2 SYGVKD. The V and J ends lost 9 bases and 3 bases, in that order; junction bases with no gene match: 5. The CDR3 sequence is CAIGTGPYYGYTF. CDR3 nucleotides: TGTGCCATAGGGACAGGGCCCTACTATGGCTACACCTTC.

The V and J genes are TRBV9 and TRBJ2-1; 10 bases map to TRBD2. Germline V lookup: CDR1 SGDLS, CDR2 YYNGEE. The CDR3 runs to 17 residues. V lost 0 bases and J lost 4; bases outside the gene matches: 7. CDR3 sequence (DNA): TGTGCCAGCAGCGTAGGGAGCGGGAGGGTGACATACAATGAGCAGTTCTTC. Protein: CASSVGSGRVTYNEQFF.

This chain uses TRBV5-1 with TRBJ1-1, with D unresolved. The V and J ends lost 4 bases and 1 base respectively, with 20 bases between them. The CDR3 has 17 amino acids. The germline V gene encodes CDR1 SGHRS and CDR2 YFSETQ. The CDR3 loop reads CASSAGLMTWANTEAFF. In nucleotides, the CDR3 is TGCGCCAGCAGCGCGGGCCTTATGACTTGGGCGAACACTGAAGCTTTCTTT.

V and J are TRBV9 and TRBJ2-2; 7 bases fit TRBD1. Germline V gives CDR1 SGDLS, CDR2 YYNGEE. The ends lost 7 bases at V and 6 bases at J; junction bases unmatched: 6. This CDR3 is 13 amino acids long. The CDR3 DNA is TGTGCCAGCGGGGGACAGAGGCCCGGGGAGCTGTTTTTT. It codes for CASGGQRPGELFF. Based on the CDR3 plus reference TRBV9 and TRBJ2-2, the full variable domain is DSGVTQTPKHLITATGQRVTLRCSPRSGDLSVYWYQQSLDQGLQFLIQYYNGEERAKGNILERFSAQQFPDLHSELNLSSLELGDSALYFCASGGQRPGELFFGEGSRLTVL.

The rearrangement uses TRBV7-9 and TRBJ1-1, with D possibly being TRBD1 (6 bases). Between the trimmed V and J ends, which lost 0 bases and 11 bases, there was a span of 13 bases. The CDR3 has 13 amino acids. Germline values: CDR1 SEHNR, CDR2 FQNEAQ (reference sequence). CDR3 sequence: CASSLADRGWAFF. In DNA, the CDR3 is TGTGCCAGCAGCTTAGCCGATAGGGGGTGGGCTTTCTTT.

This chain links TRBV5-1 with TRBJ2-7; 7 nucleotides agree with TRBD1. This CDR3 region has 15 residues. V shed 4 bases and J 2 bases; nucleotides not matched to a gene: 9. CDR1 and CDR2 from the germline V gene are SGHRS and YFSETQ. This CDR3 is CASSDSPGQTYEQYF. CDR3 nucleotides: TGCGCCAGCAGCGACTCACCGGGACAGACCTACGAGCAGTACTTC.

This chain connects TRBV2 to TRBJ2-7, with a tentative D call TRBD2 (5 bases). Trimming left V 8 bases short and J 0 bases short, with 17 bases between. The CDR3 has 15 amino acids. Looked up from germline, CDR1 is SNHLY and CDR2 is FYNNEI. The CDR3 DNA reads TGTGCCAGCGATAAGGACTTTTTTCCCTCCTACGAGCAGTACTTC. Amino acid sequence: CASDKDFFPSYEQYF.

The rearrangement joins TRBV28 to TRBJ2-3, with TRBD2 matching 9 bases. The V gene's germline CDR1 is MDHEN and CDR2 SYDVKM. V gave up 6 bases and J gave up 0 bases; unmatched junction bases: 7. The CDR3 runs 16 residues. The DNA of the CDR3 is TGTGCCAGCAGCCTAGCGGGACGTACTAGCACAGATACGCAGTATTTT. Translated: CASSLAGRTSTDTQYF. The whole variable domain, filled in from reference TRBV28 and TRBJ2-3, reads DVKVTQSSRYLVKRTGEKVFLECVQDMDHENMFWYRQDPGLGLRLIYFSYDVKMKEKGDIPEGYSVSREKKERFSLILESASTNQTSMYLCASSLAGRTSTDTQYFGPGTRLTVL.

The chain uses TRBV7-8 and TRBJ2-3; D gene ambiguous. This CDR3 is 16 amino acids long. Per the germline V gene, CDR1 is SGHVS and CDR2 is FQNEAQ. V was pared by 6 bases and J by 0 bases, with 16 bases between. The CDR3, as DNA: TGTGCCAGCAGGAAGCGTACGGAATCTAGCACAGATACGCAGTATTTT. This translates into CASRKRTESSTDTQYF.

V usage is TRBV25-1 and J usage is TRBJ2-7, with 9 nucleotides matching TRBD1. The V segment lost 5 bases and the J segment 3 bases; nucleotides outside the gene matches: 5. Germline V gives CDR1 MGHDK, CDR2 SYGVNS. The CDR3 is made up of 14 amino acids. CDR3 amino acids: CASSYGTGFYEQYF. Written as DNA, the CDR3 is TGTGCCAGCAGTTACGGGACAGGGTTCTACGAGCAGTACTTC.

A few counts support this clone. V gene TRBV6-4 combines with J gene TRBJ1-1; TRBD1 matches 9 bases. This CDR3 has 13 residues. Germline loops: CDR1 MRHNA, CDR2 SNTAGT. The J segment lost 6 bases and the V segment lost 2 bases, leaving 1 base of the junction unmatched. DNA for the CDR3: TGTGCCAGCAGTGACGGGGACAGGGCTGAAGCTTTCTTT. This encodes CASSDGDRAEAFF.

In its sample, this clone was seen a few times. V is TRBV19 and J is TRBJ2-4; a possible D gene is TRBD1 (5 bases). This CDR3 region has 15 residues. Germline V gene sequence: CDR1 LNHDA, CDR2 SQIVND (reference sequence). V gave up 7 bases and J gave up 8 bases, with 21 bases separating them. CDR3 amino acids: CASTTVYAGLDIQYF. CDR3 bases: TGTGCCAGTACCACTGTCTATGCAGGGCTGGACATTCAGTACTTC.

This chain connects TRBV30 to TRBJ2-3; 7 bases match TRBD1. Germline V gene data show CDR1 as GTSNPN and CDR2 as SVGIG (reference sequence). Trimming at V came to 5 bases and at J to 2 bases, leaving 7 bases not matched to a gene. This CDR3 is 14 amino acids long. CDR3 protein: CAWSRTGNTDTQYF. Here the CDR3 DNA reads TGTGCCTGGTCTAGGACAGGTAACACAGATACGCAGTATTTT.

This chain links TRBV5-1 with TRBJ2-3; D call uncertain. The CDR3 extends over 15 amino acids. V lost 0 bases, J lost 3 bases, and 11 bases lay in between. The germline gives CDR1 SGHRS, CDR2 YFSETQ. DNA for the CDR3: TGCGCCAGCAGCTTGGCTCAGGTGTCGACAGATACGCAGTATTTT. This translates into CASSLAQVSTDTQYF.

The V call is TRBV5-5, the J call TRBJ1-1; perhaps TRBD1 as D (6 bases). CDR1 and CDR2 from the germline V gene are SGHKS and YYEKEE (reference sequence). The CDR3 is made up of 15 amino acids. Trimming pared 0 bases from V and 1 base from J, leaving 10 bases between. The CDR3 sequence is CASSLDAQGNTEAFF. In DNA form, the CDR3 reads TGTGCCAGCAGCTTGGATGCACAGGGGAACACTGAAGCTTTCTTT. The full variable domain, completed using reference TRBV5-5 and TRBJ1-1, is DAGVTQSPTHLIKTRGQQVTLRCSPISGHKSVSWYQQVLGQGPQFIFQYYEKEERGRGNFPDRFSARQFPNYSSELNVNALLLGDSALYLCASSLDAQGNTEAFFGQGTRLTVV.